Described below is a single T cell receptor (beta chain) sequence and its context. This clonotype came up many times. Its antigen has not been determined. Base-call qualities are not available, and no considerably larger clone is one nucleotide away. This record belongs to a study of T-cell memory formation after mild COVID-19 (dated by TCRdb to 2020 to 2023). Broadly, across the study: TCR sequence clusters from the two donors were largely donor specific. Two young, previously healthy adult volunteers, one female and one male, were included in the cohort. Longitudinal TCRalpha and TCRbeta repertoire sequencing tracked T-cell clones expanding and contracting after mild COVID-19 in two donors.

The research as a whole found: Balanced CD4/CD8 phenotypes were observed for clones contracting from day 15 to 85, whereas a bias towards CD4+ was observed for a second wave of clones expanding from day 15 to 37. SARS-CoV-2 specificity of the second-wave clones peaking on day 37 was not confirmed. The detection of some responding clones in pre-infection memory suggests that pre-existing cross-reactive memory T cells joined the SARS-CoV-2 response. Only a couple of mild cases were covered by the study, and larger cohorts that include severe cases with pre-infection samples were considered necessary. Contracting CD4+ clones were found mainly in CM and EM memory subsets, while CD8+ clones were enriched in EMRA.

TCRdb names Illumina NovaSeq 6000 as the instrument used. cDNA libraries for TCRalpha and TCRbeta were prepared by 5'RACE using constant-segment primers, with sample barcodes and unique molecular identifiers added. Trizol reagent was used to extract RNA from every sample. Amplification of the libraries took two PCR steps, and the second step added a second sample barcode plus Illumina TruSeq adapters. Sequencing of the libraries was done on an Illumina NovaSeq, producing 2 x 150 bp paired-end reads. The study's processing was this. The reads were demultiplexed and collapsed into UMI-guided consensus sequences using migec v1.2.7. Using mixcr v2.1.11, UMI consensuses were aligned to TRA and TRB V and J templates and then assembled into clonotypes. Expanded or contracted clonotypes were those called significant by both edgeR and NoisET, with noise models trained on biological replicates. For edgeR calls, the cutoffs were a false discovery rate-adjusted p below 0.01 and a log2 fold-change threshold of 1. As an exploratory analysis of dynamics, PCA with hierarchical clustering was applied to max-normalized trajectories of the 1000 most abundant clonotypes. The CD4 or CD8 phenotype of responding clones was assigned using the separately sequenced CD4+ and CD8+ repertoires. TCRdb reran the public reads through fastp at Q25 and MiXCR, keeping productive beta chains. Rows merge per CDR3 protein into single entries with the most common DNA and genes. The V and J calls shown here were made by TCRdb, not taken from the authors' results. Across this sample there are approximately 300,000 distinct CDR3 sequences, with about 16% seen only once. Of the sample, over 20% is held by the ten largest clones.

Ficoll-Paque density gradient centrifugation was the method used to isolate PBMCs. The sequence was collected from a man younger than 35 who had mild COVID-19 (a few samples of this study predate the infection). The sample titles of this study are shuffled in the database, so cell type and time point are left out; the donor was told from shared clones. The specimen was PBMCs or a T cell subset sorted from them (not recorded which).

The DNA sequence reads TGCGCCAGCAGCGCCGACCCGACCTCCGGGTTAAGCTATGGCTACACCTTC. This codes for CASSADPTSGLSYGYTF. The chain was built from TRBV5-1 and TRBJ1-2, with no confidently assigned D gene. The trim is 4 bases for V and 4 bases for J, with a gap of 23 bases between the germline ends. The germline V gene sets CDR1 to SGHRS and CDR2 to YFSETQ. Measured from the cysteine to the phenylalanine, the CDR3 is 17 residues long. CDR3 DNA is the only sequence kept; it has 51 bases, read in frame from the first base.